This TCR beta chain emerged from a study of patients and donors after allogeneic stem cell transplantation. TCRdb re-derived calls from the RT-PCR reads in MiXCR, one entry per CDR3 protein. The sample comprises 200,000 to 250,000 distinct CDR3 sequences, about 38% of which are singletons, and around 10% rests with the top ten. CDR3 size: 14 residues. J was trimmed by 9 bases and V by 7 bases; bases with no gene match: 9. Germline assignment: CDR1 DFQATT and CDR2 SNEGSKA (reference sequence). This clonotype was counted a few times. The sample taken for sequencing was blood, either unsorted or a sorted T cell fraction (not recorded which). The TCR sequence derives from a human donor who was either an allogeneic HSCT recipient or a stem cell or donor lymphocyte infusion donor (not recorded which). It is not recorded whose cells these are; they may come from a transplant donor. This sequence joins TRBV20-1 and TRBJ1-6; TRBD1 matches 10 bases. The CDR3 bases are TGCAGTGGCCACGACAGGGGGCCTCGTTCACCCCTCCACTTT. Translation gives CSGHDRGPRSPLHF.